This TCR beta chain emerged from a study of identifying expanded T cells in peripheral blood. Assay used: immunoSEQ multiplex PCR; TCRdb lists only in-frame clones, some missing. This sample has approximately 83,000 clones, with about 88% found just once. Looked up from germline, CDR1 is MNHNS and CDR2 is SASEGT. Trimming cost V 2 bases and J 5 bases, with 9 bases left between them. The CDR3 is 13 amino acids. During the collection period, no donor immune events like infections were recorded. A note on this clone: Its antigen is unidentified.

Study conclusions and caveats: Differentially abundant clones: approximately 1.3 between replicates, about 15 at around 14 days, around 20 at four. Across healthy donors, higher total template counts meant significantly greater roughly 2-week count variance.

The sample was blood. V gene TRBV6-1 combines with J gene TRBJ1-2; D perhaps matches TRBD1 (5 bases). This receptor was obtained from a person aged 18 to 70 in good health. CDR3 residues: CASSERGPYGYTF. The CDR3, as DNA: TGTGCCAGCAGTGAACGGGGCCCTTATGGCTACACCTTC.